A single sample gave rise to the 20 T cell receptor beta chains below, sequenced in a study of cytomegalovirus exposure and HLA in healthy donors (dated by TCRdb to 2017 to 2019). The library was made by the immunoSEQ multiplex PCR assay. A mixture of 60 forward primers for TCR Vbeta segments and 13 reverse primers for TCR Jbeta segments was used in the multiplex PCR. Here the immuneACCESS table is served through TCRdb, limited to in-frame sequences with V and J called. Missing clones are a known gap in these copies; in checked studies unresolved V genes cover under half, and the rest lacks a known reason. Within this sample are 150,000 to 200,000 clones, with 80% of them counted one time only. The ten largest make up around 5% of the sample. The sequencing input was PBMCs. Source of these receptors: a man aged 25 to 40 in good health and CMV-seronegative.

V gene TRBV5-4 combines with J gene TRBJ2-7, with D perhaps matching TRBD1 (6 bases). Germline-derived CDR1 and CDR2 are SGHNT and YYREEE (reference sequence). CDR3 size: 13 residues. V was clipped by 5 bases and J by 4 bases, with 13 bases between them. The CDR3 loop is CASRRGTSYEQYF. The CDR3 DNA sequence: TGTGCCAGCAGAAGGGGGACCTCATACGAGCAGTACTTC.

The gene calls are TRBV5-4 and TRBJ1-6, with D maybe TRBD1 (6 bases). CDR3 length equals 16 residues. Trimming stripped 0 bases from V and 7 bases from J, with 14 bases between. The germline V gene has CDR1 SGHNT and CDR2 YYREEE (reference sequence). DNA of the CDR3: TGTGCCAGCAGCTTGGGGCAGGGGCAGGGAAATTCACCCCTCCACTTT. Translation gives CASSLGQGQGNSPLHF.

CDR3 in amino acids: CASSFSAGGRETQYF. The CDR3 bases are TGTGCCAGCAGTTTCTCTGCGGGGGGCAGGGAGACCCAGTACTTC. The chain employs TRBV27 and TRBJ2-5; 8 positions match TRBD2. The germline gives CDR1 MNHEY, CDR2 SMNVEV (reference sequence). V shed 3 bases, J shed 5 bases, and the junction held 8 bases outside the gene matches. The CDR3 is 15 amino acids.

V and J are TRBV5-1 and TRBJ2-5; D not resolved. The V gene lost 0 bases and the J gene lost 4 bases, with 13 bases spanning the gap. CDR3 length equals 15 residues. The germline V gene has CDR1 SGHRS and CDR2 YFSETQ. The CDR3 region has the DNA TGCGCCAGCAGCTTGGAGGCAGGTCAGAGAGAGACCCAGTACTTC. Protein: CASSLEAGQRETQYF.

This sequence joins TRBV30 and TRBJ1-4, with D perhaps matching TRBD1 (5 bases). Germline CDR1 is GTSNPN and CDR2 is SVGIG (reference sequence). The CDR3 runs to 14 residues. V was pared by 0 bases and J by 5 bases, with 10 bases between. The CDR3 spells CAWSVGQLNEKLFF. The CDR3, as DNA: TGTGCCTGGAGTGTGGGGCAGTTAAATGAAAAACTGTTTTTT. Complete variable domain (other parts from reference TRBV30 and TRBJ1-4): SQTIHQWPATLVQPVGSPLSLECTVEGTSNPNLYWYRQAAGRGLQLLFYSVGIGQISSEVPQNLSASRPQDRQFILSSKKLLLSDSGFYLCAWSVGQLNEKLFFGSGTQLSVL.

The V and J genes are TRBV7-3 and TRBJ2-1; 11 bases align to TRBD2. V was pared by 4 bases and J by 4 bases, with 3 bases of the junction left unmatched. From germline, CDR1 is SGHTA and CDR2 FQGTGA. The CDR3 has 15 amino acids. CDR3 nucleotide sequence: TGTGCCAGCAGCTCGGGACTAGCGGATTACAATGAGCAGTTCTTC. Translation: CASSSGLADYNEQFF.

The CDR3 DNA follows: TGTGCCACCAGCTCACGGTGGGGGGATACGGATGAGCAGTTCTTC. Encoded protein: CATSSRWGDTDEQFF. The gene calls are TRBV15 and TRBJ2-1, with a tentative D call TRBD2 (6 bases). CDR1 is LNHNV and CDR2 is YYDKDF in the germline V gene (reference sequence). This CDR3 spans 15 amino acids. V lost 5 bases to trimming and J lost 8 bases, with 19 bases between them.

The gene calls are TRBV6-5 and TRBJ1-1; 9 bases align to TRBD1. V lost 2 bases and J lost 8; bases outside the gene matches: 3. The V gene's germline CDR1 is MNHEY and CDR2 SVGAGI. There are 13 residues in the CDR3. The DNA of the CDR3 is TGTGCCAGCAGTTACGGGGGACAGGGAGAAGCTTTCTTT. It translates to CASSYGGQGEAFF.

The CDR3 region has the DNA TGCGCCAGCAGCTGGTGGGGACAGGGGAACACCGGGGAGCTGTTTTTT. Translation: CASSWWGQGNTGELFF. V gene TRBV5-1 combines with J gene TRBJ2-2; 9 positions agree with TRBD1. CDR3 length equals 16 residues. V was pared by 3 bases and J by 1 base, with 4 bases of the junction left unmatched. Per germline, CDR1 SGHRS and CDR2 YFSETQ.

V is TRBV5-4 and J is TRBJ2-3; no definite D call. This CDR3 has 14 amino acids. CDR1 is SGHNT and CDR2 is YYREEE in the germline V gene (reference sequence). V lost 4 bases, J lost 5 bases, and 14 bases lay in between. CDR3 in DNA: TGTGCCAGCAGCCAAGTTCCCTCGGGAGATACGCAGTATTTT. Protein product: CASSQVPSGDTQYF.

The count of this clone is one. The J gene is TRBJ2-3, the V gene TRBV6-1; D possibly corresponds to TRBD1 (7 bases). CDR1 is MNHNS and CDR2 is SASEGT in the germline V gene. This CDR3 region has 14 residues. CDR3 amino acids: CAIAGGYSTDTQYF. CDR3 sequence (DNA): TGTGCGATCGCAGGGGGGTACAGCACAGATACGCAGTATTTT.

The rearrangement joins TRBV30 to TRBJ2-3; TRBD1 is a possible D gene (5 bases). V lost 3 bases, J lost 5 bases, and 9 bases lay in between. This CDR3 has 12 residues. Germline CDR1 is GTSNPN and CDR2 is SVGIG (reference sequence). The CDR3 loop reads CAWRGAKDTQYF. CDR3 DNA sequence: TGTGCCTGGAGAGGGGCCAAAGATACGCAGTATTTT.

The V and J genes are TRBV4-3 and TRBJ2-2, with D tentatively TRBD2 (7 bases). V was trimmed by 1 base and J by 4 bases, leaving 13 bases between them. Germline V lookup: CDR1 LGHNA, CDR2 YSLEER. CDR3 length: 16 residues. The CDR3 spells CASSQGGGGSTGELFF. The CDR3 DNA sequence: TGCGCCAGCAGCCAAGGAGGGGGGGGCAGCACCGGGGAGCTGTTTTTT.

The chain links TRBV11-2 to TRBJ1-2; the match to TRBD1 covers 8 bases. Germline assignment: CDR1 SGHAT and CDR2 FQNNGV. Unmatched junction bases numbered 18, after V lost 6 bases and J lost 6 bases. This CDR3 has 17 residues. The CDR3 reads CASSFGQGNIREDGYTF. The CDR3 DNA is TGTGCCAGCAGTTTTGGACAGGGAAACATTCGGGAGGATGGCTACACCTTC.

The chain combines TRBV5-1 with TRBJ1-5; D gene uncertain. Germline CDR1 is SGHRS and CDR2 is YFSETQ. The length of the CDR3 is 15 residues. Between the trimmed V and J ends, which lost 0 bases and 4 bases, there was a span of 11 bases. The CDR3 protein is CASSLDGGRNQPQHF. The CDR3 DNA reads TGCGCCAGCAGCTTGGATGGTGGGAGGAATCAGCCCCAGCATTTT.

The chain has TRBV30 and TRBJ2-3, with D possibly TRBD1 on 5 matching bases. Trimming shortened V by 8 bases and J by 7 bases, and 16 bases separated the two germline ends. CDR3 length equals 12 residues. Germline CDR1 is GTSNPN and CDR2 is SVGIG (reference sequence). The CDR3: CALIQETHTQYF. The CDR3 DNA is TGTGCCCTGATACAGGAGACGCATACGCAGTATTTT.

The chain is built from TRBV29-1 and TRBJ1-2; possible D gene TRBD1, 6 bases. The CDR3 loop spans 15 amino acids. Germline V gene sequence: CDR1 SQVTM, CDR2 ANQGSEA. V was shortened by 2 bases and J by 7 bases, with 20 bases between the two germline ends. As DNA, the CDR3 is TGCAGCGTTGAAATCTCAAGGGGGTCAGTAGGTGGCTACACCTTC. Its protein is CSVEISRGSVGGYTF.

The chain combines TRBV27 with TRBJ2-7; the match to TRBD1 covers 7 bases. Germline assignment: CDR1 MNHEY and CDR2 SMNVEV (reference sequence). Germline trimming cut 4 bases from V and 2 bases from J; bases unmatched to any gene: 11. The CDR3 spans 16 residues. The CDR3 DNA follows: TGTGCCAGCAGTTCACCCAGGGGACAGTTAACCTACGAGCAGTACTTC. It is translated as CASSSPRGQLTYEQYF.

V is TRBV5-1 and J is TRBJ1-1; unclear D gene. The V gene's germline CDR1 is SGHRS and CDR2 YFSETQ. V was shortened by 0 bases and J by 0 bases, with 6 bases between the two germline ends. The CDR3 length is 14 residues. CDR3 sequence: CASSLDSMNTEAFF. In DNA, the CDR3 is TGCGCCAGCAGCTTGGACAGCATGAACACTGAAGCTTTCTTT.

There are a few counts of this clone. Other DNA variants within this sample encode the same CDR3. The genes are TRBV27 and TRBJ2-7; maybe TRBD1 (6 bases). CDR1 and CDR2 (germline): MNHEY, SMNVEV (reference sequence). The CDR3 has 13 amino acids. Trimming took off 5 bases at V and 1 base at J, with 9 bases between the two ends. CDR3 sequence (DNA): TGTGCCAGCAGTCTGACAGGATCCTACGAGCAGTACTTC. Translation: CASSLTGSYEQYF.